Listed here is a single T cell receptor beta chain. The diagnoses drew upon clinical symptoms, serum thyroxine and TRAb, thyroid ultrasound and orbital computed tomography. PBMCs were sourced from more than 9 ml fresh peripheral blood. These data belong to a study of T cells in Graves' hyperthyroidism and ophthalmopathy. CDR1 is SGHNT and CDR2 is YYREEE in the germline V gene (reference sequence). The CDR3 contains 16 residues. Trimming took 4 bases from V and 8 from J, leaving 24 bases between them. From RNA transcripts, TCR beta CDR3 regions were amplified. HTBI primers drove first-round RT-PCR of the TCR CDR3. One entry per CDR3 protein, called by TCRdb with MiXCR from the multiplex PCR reads. Among more than 600,000 distinct CDR3 sequences listed, about 16% were seen once.

The sequenced material came from blood. The chain carries TRBV5-4 and TRBJ1-1, with D possibly TRBD1 on 5 matching bases. This receptor was identified in a man younger than 35 with Graves' hyperthyroidism. The CDR3 region has the DNA TGTGCCAGCAGCGGCCCGTCTCCTGGGGGGGGACCAGAAGCTTTCTTT. Protein: CASSGPSPGGGPEAFF.